The 5 T cell receptor beta chains presented below share a single source sample, sequenced in a study of long-term antiretroviral therapy in people with HIV. Assay version v3.0 of immunoSEQ was used, and it was run at survey level. Generated by immunoSEQ multiplex PCR, the TCRdb table keeps only in-frame clones and is missing some. The repertoire includes more than 30,000 clones, approximately 83% of them detected once, and 6.5% to 9.5% sits in the top ten. Material: unsorted PBMCs, obtained 0.4 years before starting antiretroviral therapy. The receptors were sampled from a man aged 18 to 29 with HIV.

This chain joins TRBV6-5 and TRBJ2-7, with D perhaps TRBD1 (6 bases). V lost 2 bases, J lost 2 bases, and 13 bases lay in between. CDR1 is MNHEY and CDR2 is SVGAGI in the germline V gene. The CDR3 has 15 amino acids. CDR3 amino acids: CASSYSRDNPYEQYF. The CDR3 bases are TGTGCCAGCAGTTACAGCCGGGACAACCCCTACGAGCAGTACTTC.

The genes are TRBV9 and TRBJ2-1; 8 bases agree with TRBD1. Germline lookup yields CDR1 SGDLS and CDR2 YYNGEE. The CDR3 runs 14 residues. V was pared by 4 bases and J by 7 bases, with 7 bases of the junction left unmatched. The CDR3 region is CASSPRQGPNEQFF. The DNA of the CDR3 is TGTGCCAGCAGCCCTAGACAGGGGCCGAATGAGCAGTTCTTC.

The chain uses TRBV2 and TRBJ2-5, with 8 bases fitting TRBD2. The J segment lost 5 bases and the V segment lost 6 bases, leaving 11 bases of the junction unmatched. This CDR3 spans 15 amino acids. CDR1 and CDR2 from the germline V gene are SNHLY and FYNNEI. In DNA form, the CDR3 reads TGTGCCAGCAGCCCCAGCGGGGGAGGATGGGAGACCCAGTACTTC. It translates to CASSPSGGGWETQYF.

This chain uses TRBV6-6 with TRBJ1-1; D might be TRBD1 (5 bases). V lost 5 bases and J 4 bases, leaving 8 bases between the germline ends. Germline CDR1 MNHNY, CDR2 SVGAGI (reference sequence). The length of the CDR3 is 12 residues. The CDR3 bases are TGTGCCAGCAGTCAGGGCACCACTGAAGCTTTCTTT. Translation: CASSQGTTEAFF.

This chain uses TRBV11-2 with TRBJ1-2; D not certain. Trimming took off 0 bases at V and 7 bases at J, with 12 bases between the two ends. Per the germline V gene, CDR1 is SGHAT and CDR2 is FQNNGV. The CDR3 is 14 residues long. The DNA for the CDR3 is TGTGCCAGCAGCTTAGAAAGTCGTCTGAGTGGCTACACCTTC. Translating it yields CASSLESRLSGYTF.